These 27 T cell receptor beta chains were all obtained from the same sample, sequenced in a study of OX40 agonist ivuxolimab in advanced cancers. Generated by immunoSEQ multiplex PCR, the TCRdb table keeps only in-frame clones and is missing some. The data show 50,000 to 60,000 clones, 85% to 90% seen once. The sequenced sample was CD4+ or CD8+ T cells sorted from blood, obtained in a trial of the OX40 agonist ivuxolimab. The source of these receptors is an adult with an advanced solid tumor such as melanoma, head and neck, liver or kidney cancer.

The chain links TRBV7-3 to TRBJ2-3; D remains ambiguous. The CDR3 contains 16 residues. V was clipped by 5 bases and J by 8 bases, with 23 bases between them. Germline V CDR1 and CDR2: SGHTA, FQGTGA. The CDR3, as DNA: TGTGCCAGCAGCACCCGGATCTTCGGACGGTCCGGTACGCAGTATTTT. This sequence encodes CASSTRIFGRSGTQYF.

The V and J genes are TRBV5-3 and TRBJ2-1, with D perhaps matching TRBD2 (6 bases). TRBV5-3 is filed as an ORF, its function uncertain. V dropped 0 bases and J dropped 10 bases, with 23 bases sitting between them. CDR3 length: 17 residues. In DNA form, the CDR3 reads TGTGCCAGAAGCTTGGCCCGAGATCGGACTACCTCTATGGAGCAGTTCTTC. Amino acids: CARSLARDRTTSMEQFF.

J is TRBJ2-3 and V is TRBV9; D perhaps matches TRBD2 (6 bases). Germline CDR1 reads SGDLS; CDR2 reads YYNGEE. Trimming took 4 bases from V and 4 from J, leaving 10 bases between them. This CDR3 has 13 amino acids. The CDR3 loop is CASSPSGADTQYF. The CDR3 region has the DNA TGTGCCAGCAGCCCGTCGGGGGCAGATACGCAGTATTTT.

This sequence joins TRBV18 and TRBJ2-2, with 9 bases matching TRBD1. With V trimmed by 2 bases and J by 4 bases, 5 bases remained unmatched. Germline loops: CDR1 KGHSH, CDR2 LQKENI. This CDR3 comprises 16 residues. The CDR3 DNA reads TGTGCCAGCTCACCAGCGGGACAGGGTAGCACCGGGGAGCTGTTTTTT. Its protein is CASSPAGQGSTGELFF.

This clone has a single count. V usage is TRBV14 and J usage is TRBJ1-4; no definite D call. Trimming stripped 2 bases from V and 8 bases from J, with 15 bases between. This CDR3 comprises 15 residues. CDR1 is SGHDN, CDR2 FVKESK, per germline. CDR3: CASSQFGPLQEKLFF. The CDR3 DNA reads TGTGCCAGCAGCCAATTCGGACCCCTGCAAGAAAAACTGTTTTTT. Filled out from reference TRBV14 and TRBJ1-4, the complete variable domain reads EAGVTQFPSHSVIEKGQTVTLRCDPISGHDNLYWYRRVMGKEIKFLLHFVKESKQDESGMPNNRFLAERTGGTYSTLKVQPAELEDSGVYFCASSQFGPLQEKLFFGSGTQLSVL.

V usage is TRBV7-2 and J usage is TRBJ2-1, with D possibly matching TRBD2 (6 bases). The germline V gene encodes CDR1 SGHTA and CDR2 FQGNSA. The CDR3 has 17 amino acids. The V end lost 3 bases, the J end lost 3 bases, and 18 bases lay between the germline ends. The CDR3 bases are TGTGCCAGCAGCTTGATGATCGGGGTAGCGGACTACAATGAGCAGTTCTTC. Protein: CASSLMIGVADYNEQFF.

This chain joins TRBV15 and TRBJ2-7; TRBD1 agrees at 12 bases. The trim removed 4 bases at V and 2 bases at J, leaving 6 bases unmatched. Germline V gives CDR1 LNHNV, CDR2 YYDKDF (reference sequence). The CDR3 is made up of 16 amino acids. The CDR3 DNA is TGTGCCACCAGCACTTGGGACAGGGGGCCTCCCTACGAGCAGTACTTC. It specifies CATSTWDRGPPYEQYF. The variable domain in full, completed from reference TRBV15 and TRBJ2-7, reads DAMVIQNPRYQVTQFGKPVTLSCSQTLNHNVMYWYQQKSSQAPKLLFHYYDKDFNNEADTPDNFQSRRPNTSFCFLDIRSPGLGDTAMYLCATSTWDRGPPYEQYFGPGTRLTVT.

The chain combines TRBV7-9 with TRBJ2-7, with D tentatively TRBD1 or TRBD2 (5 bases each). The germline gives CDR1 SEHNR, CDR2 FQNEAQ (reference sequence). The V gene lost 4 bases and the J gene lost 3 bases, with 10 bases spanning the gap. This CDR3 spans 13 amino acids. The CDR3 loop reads CASSYRDGYEQYF. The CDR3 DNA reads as TGTGCCAGCAGCTACCGGGACGGCTACGAGCAGTACTTC.

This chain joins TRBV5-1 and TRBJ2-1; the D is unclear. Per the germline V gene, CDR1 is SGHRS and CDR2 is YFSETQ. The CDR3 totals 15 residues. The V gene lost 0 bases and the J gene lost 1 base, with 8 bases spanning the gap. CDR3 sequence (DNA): TGCGCCAGCAGCTTGGTTAAAACTTCCTACAATGAGCAGTTCTTC. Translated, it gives CASSLVKTSYNEQFF.

The CDR3 DNA follows: TGTGCCATCAGTGACCAGGCTAGCGGGTTCACAGATACGCAGTATTTT. Encoded protein: CAISDQASGFTDTQYF. The V and J genes are TRBV10-3 and TRBJ2-3, with TRBD2 identical over 8 bases. V lost 3 bases and J lost 2; bases outside the gene matches: 7. This CDR3 is 16 amino acids long. In germline, CDR1 is ENHRY, CDR2 SYGVKD.

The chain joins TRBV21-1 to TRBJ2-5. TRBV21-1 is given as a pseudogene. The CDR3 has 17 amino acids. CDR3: CASSAKSPDGYQETQYF. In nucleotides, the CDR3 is TGTGCCAGCAGCGCAAAAAGCCCGGACGGGTACCAAGAGACCCAGTACTTC.

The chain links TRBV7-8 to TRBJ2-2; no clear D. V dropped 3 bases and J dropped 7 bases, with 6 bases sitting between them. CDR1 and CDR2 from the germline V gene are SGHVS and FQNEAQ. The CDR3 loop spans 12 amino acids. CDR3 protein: CASSFRGGELFF. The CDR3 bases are TGTGCCAGCAGCTTTAGAGGCGGGGAGCTGTTTTTT.

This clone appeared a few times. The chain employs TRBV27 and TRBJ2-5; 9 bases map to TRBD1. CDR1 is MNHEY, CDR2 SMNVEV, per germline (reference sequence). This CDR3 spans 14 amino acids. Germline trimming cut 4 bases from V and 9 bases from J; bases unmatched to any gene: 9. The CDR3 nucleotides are TGTGCCAGCAGTTCAACAGGGGGCGGCCTGGCCCAGTACTTC. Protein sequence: CASSSTGGGLAQYF.

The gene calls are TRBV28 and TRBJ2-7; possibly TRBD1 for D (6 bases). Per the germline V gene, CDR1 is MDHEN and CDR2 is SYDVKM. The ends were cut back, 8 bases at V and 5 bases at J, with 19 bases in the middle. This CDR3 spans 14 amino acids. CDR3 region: CASRMSGQNHEQYF. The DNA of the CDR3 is TGTGCCAGCCGCATGTCGGGACAAAACCACGAGCAGTACTTC.

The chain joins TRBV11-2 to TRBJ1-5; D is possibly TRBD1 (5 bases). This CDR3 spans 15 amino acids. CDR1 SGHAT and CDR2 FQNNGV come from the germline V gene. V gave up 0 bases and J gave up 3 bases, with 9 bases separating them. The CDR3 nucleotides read TGTGCCAGCAGCTTAGACTCAGGGCCCAATCAGCCCCAGCATTTT. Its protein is CASSLDSGPNQPQHF.

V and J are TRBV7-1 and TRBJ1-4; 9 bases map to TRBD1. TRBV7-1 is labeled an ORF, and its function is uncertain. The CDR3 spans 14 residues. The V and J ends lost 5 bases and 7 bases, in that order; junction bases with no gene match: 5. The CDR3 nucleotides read TGTGCCAGCAGCCCGACAGGGGGAGGTGAAAAACTGTTTTTT. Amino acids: CASSPTGGGEKLFF.

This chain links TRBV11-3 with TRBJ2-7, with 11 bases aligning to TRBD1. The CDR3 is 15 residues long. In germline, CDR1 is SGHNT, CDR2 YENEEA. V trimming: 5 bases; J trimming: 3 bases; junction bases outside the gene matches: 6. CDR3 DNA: TGTGCCAGCAGCCAGGGACAGGGGGGCTACTACGAGCAGTACTTC. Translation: CASSQGQGGYYEQYF.

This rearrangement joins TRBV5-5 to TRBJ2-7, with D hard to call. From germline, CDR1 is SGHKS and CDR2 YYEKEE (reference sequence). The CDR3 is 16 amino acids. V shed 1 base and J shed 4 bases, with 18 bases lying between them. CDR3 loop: CASSLTGPKGRYEQYF. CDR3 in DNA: TGTGCCAGCAGCTTGACCGGTCCAAAAGGTCGGTACGAGCAGTACTTC.

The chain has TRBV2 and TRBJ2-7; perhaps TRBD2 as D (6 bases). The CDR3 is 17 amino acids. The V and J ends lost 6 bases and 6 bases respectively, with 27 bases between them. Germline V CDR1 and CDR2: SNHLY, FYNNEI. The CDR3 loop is CASSSTSPGRGGSEQYF. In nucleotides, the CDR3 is TGTGCCAGCAGCAGCACGTCGCCCGGGCGTGGGGGGAGCGAGCAGTACTTC.

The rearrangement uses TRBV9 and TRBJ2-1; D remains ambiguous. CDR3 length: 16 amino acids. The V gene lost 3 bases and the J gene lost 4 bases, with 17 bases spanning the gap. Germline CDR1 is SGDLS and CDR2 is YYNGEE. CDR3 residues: CASSATLYPTYNEQFF. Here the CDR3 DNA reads TGTGCCAGCAGCGCAACTTTATATCCGACGTACAATGAGCAGTTCTTC.

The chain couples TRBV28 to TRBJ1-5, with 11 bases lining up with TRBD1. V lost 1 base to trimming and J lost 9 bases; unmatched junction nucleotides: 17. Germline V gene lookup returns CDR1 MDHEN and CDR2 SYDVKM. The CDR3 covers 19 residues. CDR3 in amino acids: CASSLSDRGPGTGFRPQHF. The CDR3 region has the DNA TGTGCCAGCAGTTTATCGGACAGGGGGCCCGGAACAGGGTTTAGGCCCCAGCATTTT.

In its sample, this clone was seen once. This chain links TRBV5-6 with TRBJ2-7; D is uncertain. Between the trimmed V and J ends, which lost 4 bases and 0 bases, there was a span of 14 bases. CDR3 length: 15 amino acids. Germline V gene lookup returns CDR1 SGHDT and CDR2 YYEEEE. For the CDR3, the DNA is TGTGCCAGCAGCCCCTGGCCGAGGAGCTCCTACGAGCAGTACTTC. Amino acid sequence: CASSPWPRSSYEQYF.

This CDR3 is CASSSLAGGRYTQYF. CDR3 sequence (DNA): TGTGCCAGCAGTTCCCTAGCGGGAGGGCGGTATACGCAGTATTTT. V usage is TRBV27 and J usage is TRBJ2-3; the match to TRBD2 covers 12 bases. V gave up 4 bases and J gave up 7 bases; unmatched junction bases: 6. Germline CDR1 and CDR2: MNHEY and SMNVEV (reference sequence). The CDR3 contains 15 residues.

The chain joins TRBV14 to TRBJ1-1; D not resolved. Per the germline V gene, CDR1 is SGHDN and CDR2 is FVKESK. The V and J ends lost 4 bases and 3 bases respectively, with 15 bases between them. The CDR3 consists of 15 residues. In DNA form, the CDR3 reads TGTGCCAGCAGCCCGACCTGGTCCGGGGACACTGAAGCTTTCTTT. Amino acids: CASSPTWSGDTEAFF.

The CDR3 nucleotides are TGTGCCAGCAGTTTAACGGGAGGGCCCCAGCATTTT. Encoded protein: CASSLTGGPQHF. This rearrangement joins TRBV28 to TRBJ1-5; no reliable D call. The length of the CDR3 is 12 residues. V gave up 2 bases and J gave up 9 bases, with 8 bases separating them. Germline CDR1 MDHEN, CDR2 SYDVKM.

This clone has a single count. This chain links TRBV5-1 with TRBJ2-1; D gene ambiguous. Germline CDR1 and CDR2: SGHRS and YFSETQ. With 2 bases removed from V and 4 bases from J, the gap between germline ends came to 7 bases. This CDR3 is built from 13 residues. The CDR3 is CASSFDGYNEQFF. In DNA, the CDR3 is TGCGCCAGCAGCTTTGACGGATACAATGAGCAGTTCTTC.

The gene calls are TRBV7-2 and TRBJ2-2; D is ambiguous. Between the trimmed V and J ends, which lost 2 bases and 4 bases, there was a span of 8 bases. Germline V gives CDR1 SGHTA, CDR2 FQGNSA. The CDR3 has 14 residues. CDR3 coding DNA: TGTGCCAGCAGCTTACCCCGGAGCACCGGGGAGCTGTTTTTT. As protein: CASSLPRSTGELFF.